The 23 T cell receptor beta chains listed next were all sequenced from one sample in a study of shared clonotypes between healthy human individuals (dated by TCRdb to 2020 to 2022). Receptor amplification or capture employed the immunoSEQ multiplex PCR assay. This immuneACCESS table, as held by TCRdb, lists in-frame sequences with V and J called but not all clones. Of the missing ones, under half trace to an unresolved V gene in checked studies; the others have no known cause. Counted in this sample were just over 2,000,000 clones; over 85% of them appeared once. Of the sample, 0.13% is held by the ten largest clones. The specimen was naive CD4+ T cells sorted from blood. The sample's cell subset or site, from its label and the paper: CD45RA+ positively selected. Receptors originate from a man aged 18 to 35 in good health.

The V gene is TRBV7-9, the J gene TRBJ2-5; weak D call: TRBD1 (6 bases). The length of the CDR3 is 12 residues. Germline values: CDR1 SEHNR, CDR2 FQNEAQ (reference sequence). V lost 5 bases to trimming and J lost 7 bases, with 11 bases between them. CDR3 nucleotides: TGTGCCAGCAGCGAACAGGGCGGGACCCAGTACTTC. Amino acid sequence: CASSEQGGTQYF.

This rearrangement joins TRBV9 to TRBJ2-7; 10 bases agree with TRBD1. The length of the CDR3 is 15 residues. V shed 4 bases, J shed 1 base, and the junction held 5 bases outside the gene matches. Germline V gene lookup returns CDR1 SGDLS and CDR2 YYNGEE. The CDR3 coding sequence is TGTGCCAGCAGCCGACAGGGGGCAGGGTCCTACGAGCAGTACTTC. Protein: CASSRQGAGSYEQYF.

This chain uses TRBV19 with TRBJ1-6; 9 bases map to TRBD1. The CDR3 spans 15 residues. Germline V gene sequence: CDR1 LNHDA, CDR2 SQIVND (reference sequence). V was clipped by 3 bases and J by 8 bases; unmatched bases: 5. This chain's CDR3 is CASSMGQGVDSPLHF. The CDR3 DNA is TGTGCCAGTAGTATGGGACAGGGAGTGGATTCACCCCTCCACTTT.

Only one count was recorded for this clone. The CDR3: CASSPTPPGGVRYGYTF. The CDR3 coding sequence is TGTGCCAGCTCACCGACCCCCCCGGGGGGCGTACGCTATGGCTACACCTTC. V usage is TRBV18 and J usage is TRBJ1-2; a weak D match, TRBD1 (6 bases). Germline lookup yields CDR1 KGHSH and CDR2 LQKENI. This CDR3 is built from 17 residues. Deletions cut 3 bases from V and 4 bases from J, with 21 bases between.

The chain links TRBV7-3 to TRBJ2-1, with D perhaps TRBD1 or TRBD2 (5 bases each). CDR1 is SGHTA and CDR2 is FQGTGA in the germline V gene. The CDR3 extends over 18 amino acids. Trimming took 0 bases from V and 2 from J, leaving 17 bases between them. CDR3 DNA: TGTGCCAGCAGCTTAACCCCGGGGCGCGTTTCTGCCTACAATGAGCAGTTCTTC. It yields the protein CASSLTPGRVSAYNEQFF.

As to this clone: The same CDR3 is also encoded by other DNA sequences in this sample. The rearrangement links TRBV5-1 to TRBJ2-7, with TRBD2 as a possible D gene (5 bases). The ends were cut back, 0 bases at V and 0 bases at J, with 10 bases in the middle. CDR3 length equals 15 residues. Germline V gene data show CDR1 as SGHRS and CDR2 as YFSETQ. The CDR3 is CASSLGTSSSYEQYF. CDR3 sequence (DNA): TGCGCCAGCAGCTTGGGGACTTCGAGCTCCTACGAGCAGTACTTC.

V usage is TRBV6-1 and J usage is TRBJ2-5; 7 bases fit TRBD2. Per germline, CDR1 MNHNS and CDR2 SASEGT. V lost 8 bases and J lost 5; bases outside the gene matches: 8. The CDR3 length is 13 residues. CDR3: CASSRLAAETQYF. The CDR3 nucleotides read TGTGCCAGCTCCAGACTAGCTGCGGAGACCCAGTACTTC.

J is TRBJ2-2 and V is TRBV7-9; D uncertain. Trimming stripped 1 base from V and 1 base from J, with 7 bases between. This CDR3 comprises 15 residues. Germline V CDR1 and CDR2: SEHNR, FQNEAQ (reference sequence). Here the CDR3 DNA reads TGTGCCAGCAGCTTAGTATCTGGGAACACCGGGGAGCTGTTTTTT. It encodes CASSLVSGNTGELFF.

The chain recombines TRBV2 with TRBJ1-6; the match to TRBD1 covers 7 bases. The CDR3 is 16 residues long. In germline, CDR1 is SNHLY, CDR2 FYNNEI. Trimming at V came to 0 bases and at J to 5 bases, leaving 4 bases not matched to a gene. CDR3 sequence: CASSEAGDRDNSPLHF. The CDR3 DNA reads TGTGCCAGCAGTGAAGCGGGGGACAGAGATAATTCACCCCTCCACTTT.

The genes are TRBV5-1 and TRBJ2-4, with TRBD2 matching 8 bases. CDR1 and CDR2 from the germline V gene are SGHRS and YFSETQ. The CDR3 is 13 residues long. The trim removed 2 bases at V and 8 bases at J, leaving 3 bases unmatched. In DNA form, the CDR3 reads TGCGCCAGCAGCTTTAGCGGGGAGGACATTCAGTACTTC. Translating gives CASSFSGEDIQYF.

J is TRBJ1-2 and V is TRBV27; D is ambiguous. V was pared by 3 bases and J by 8 bases, with 13 bases between. This CDR3 region has 13 residues. Germline V gene sequence: CDR1 MNHEY, CDR2 SMNVEV (reference sequence). The CDR3 region is CASSFRDSRGYTF. The DNA for the CDR3 is TGTGCCAGCAGTTTTCGGGATTCTCGAGGCTACACCTTC.

This clone appeared once. As DNA, the CDR3 is TGTGCCATCAACCCAGGGACAGCGAACACTGAAGCTTTCTTT. Encoded protein: CAINPGTANTEAFF. The chain combines TRBV10-3 with TRBJ1-1, with 7 positions matching TRBD1. The CDR3 sequence is 14 residues long. Trimming removed 7 bases from V and 1 base from J; junction bases left unmatched: 6. Germline lookup yields CDR1 ENHRY and CDR2 SYGVKD.

This clone is a singleton in its sample. V and J are TRBV28 and TRBJ1-1; D is undetermined. The CDR3 spans 12 residues. Trimming took off 5 bases at V and 8 bases at J, with 12 bases between the two ends. Germline-derived CDR1 and CDR2 are MDHEN and SYDVKM. CDR3: CASSVVVTEAFF. CDR3 in DNA: TGTGCCAGCAGTGTGGTAGTAACGGAAGCTTTCTTT.

The chain carries TRBV5-4 and TRBJ2-2; no firm D call. CDR1 is SGHNT and CDR2 is YYREEE in the germline V gene (reference sequence). The germline V and J ends were trimmed by 1 base and 5 bases, with 3 bases remaining between them. The CDR3 extends over 12 amino acids. This CDR3 reads CASSLITGELFF. The CDR3 DNA reads as TGTGCCAGCAGCTTGATAACCGGGGAGCTGTTTTTT.

V usage is TRBV7-3 and J usage is TRBJ1-2, with D possibly TRBD1 on 6 matching bases. CDR3 length: 14 amino acids. V lost 4 bases and J 8 bases, leaving 17 bases between the germline ends. Germline CDR1 is SGHTA and CDR2 is FQGTGA. The CDR3, as DNA: TGTGCCAGCAGCTCCCCGGAGGGGGGCGGCGGCTACACCTTC. Translated: CASSSPEGGGGYTF.

The chain has TRBV2 and TRBJ1-1; D ambiguous. The CDR3 has 14 amino acids. The ends were cut back, 5 bases at V and 5 bases at J, with 15 bases in the middle. The germline V gene encodes CDR1 SNHLY and CDR2 FYNNEI. The chain's CDR3 is CASSQQGSGTEAFF. The CDR3, as DNA: TGTGCCAGCAGTCAACAAGGTTCGGGGACTGAAGCTTTCTTT.

The chain uses TRBV7-9 and TRBJ2-1; TRBD2 might be the D (5 bases). Trimming left V 1 base short and J 9 bases short, with 7 bases between. CDR1 is SEHNR and CDR2 is FQNEAQ in the germline V gene (reference sequence). The CDR3 loop spans 12 amino acids. The CDR3 here is CASSLDAGEQFF. The CDR3 DNA sequence: TGTGCCAGCAGCTTAGACGCGGGTGAGCAGTTCTTC.

This clone was found once. This chain connects TRBV5-4 to TRBJ2-1; a possible D gene is TRBD1 (6 bases). V dropped 4 bases and J dropped 0 bases, with 11 bases sitting between them. Germline V lookup: CDR1 SGHNT, CDR2 YYREEE (reference sequence). The CDR3 covers 15 residues. The CDR3 DNA is TGTGCCAGCAGCACGACAGGTAACTCCTACAATGAGCAGTTCTTC. Encoded protein: CASSTTGNSYNEQFF. Together with reference TRBV5-4 and TRBJ2-1, the CDR3 gives the full variable domain: ETGVTQSPTHLIKTRGQQVTLRCSSQSGHNTVSWYQQALGQGPQFIFQYYREEENGRGNFPPRFSGLQFPNYSSELNVNALELDDSALYLCASSTTGNSYNEQFFGPGTRLTVL.

The V and J genes are TRBV28 and TRBJ2-3; TRBD2 is a possible D gene (6 bases). With 6 bases removed from V and 2 bases from J, the gap between germline ends came to 15 bases. This CDR3 region has 15 residues. CDR1 and CDR2 from the germline V gene are MDHEN and SYDVKM. The CDR3 nucleotides read TGTGCCAGCAGAGAGGGAGGCGGTTCCACAGATACGCAGTATTTT. It is translated as CASREGGGSTDTQYF.

The J gene is TRBJ1-4, the V gene TRBV2; 7 bases line up with TRBD1. This CDR3 spans 14 amino acids. CDR1 SNHLY and CDR2 FYNNEI come from the germline V gene. V was pared by 11 bases and J by 5 bases, with 11 bases of the junction left unmatched. The DNA of the CDR3 is TGTGCCGGATCCGAGGGGACAGTGAATGAAAAACTGTTTTTT. Residues: CAGSEGTVNEKLFF.

The DNA of the CDR3 is TGCGCCAGCAGCCAAGGTAAACCCCTGGACAGGGAGGACAACGTCCTGACTTTC. Its translation is CASSQGKPLDREDNVLTF. J is TRBJ2-6 and V is TRBV4-1, with 8 bases lining up with TRBD1. Germline V gene data show CDR1 as MGHRA and CDR2 as YSYEKL. The CDR3 totals 18 residues. The V gene end was trimmed by 1 base and the J gene end by 9 bases; junction bases not matched to a gene: 14.

This clone was detected only once. The chain carries TRBV7-9 and TRBJ2-7; D tentatively reads TRBD1 or TRBD2 (6 bases each). The germline CDR1 and CDR2 sequences are SEHNR and FQNEAQ (reference sequence). Trimming stripped 5 bases from V and 3 bases from J, with 14 bases between. The CDR3 is 14 residues long. CDR3 sequence: CASSRGPSDYEQYF. DNA for the CDR3: TGTGCCAGCAGCCGGGGGCCGAGCGACTACGAGCAGTACTTC.

The rearrangement uses TRBV28 and TRBJ1-5; D is undetermined. Looked up from germline, CDR1 is MDHEN and CDR2 is SYDVKM. Trimming took 5 bases from V and 2 from J, leaving 19 bases between them. This CDR3 comprises 17 residues. CDR3 sequence reads: CASSPPAKTRGNQPQHF. DNA for the CDR3: TGTGCCAGCAGTCCCCCCGCGAAGACACGGGGCAATCAGCCCCAGCATTTT.